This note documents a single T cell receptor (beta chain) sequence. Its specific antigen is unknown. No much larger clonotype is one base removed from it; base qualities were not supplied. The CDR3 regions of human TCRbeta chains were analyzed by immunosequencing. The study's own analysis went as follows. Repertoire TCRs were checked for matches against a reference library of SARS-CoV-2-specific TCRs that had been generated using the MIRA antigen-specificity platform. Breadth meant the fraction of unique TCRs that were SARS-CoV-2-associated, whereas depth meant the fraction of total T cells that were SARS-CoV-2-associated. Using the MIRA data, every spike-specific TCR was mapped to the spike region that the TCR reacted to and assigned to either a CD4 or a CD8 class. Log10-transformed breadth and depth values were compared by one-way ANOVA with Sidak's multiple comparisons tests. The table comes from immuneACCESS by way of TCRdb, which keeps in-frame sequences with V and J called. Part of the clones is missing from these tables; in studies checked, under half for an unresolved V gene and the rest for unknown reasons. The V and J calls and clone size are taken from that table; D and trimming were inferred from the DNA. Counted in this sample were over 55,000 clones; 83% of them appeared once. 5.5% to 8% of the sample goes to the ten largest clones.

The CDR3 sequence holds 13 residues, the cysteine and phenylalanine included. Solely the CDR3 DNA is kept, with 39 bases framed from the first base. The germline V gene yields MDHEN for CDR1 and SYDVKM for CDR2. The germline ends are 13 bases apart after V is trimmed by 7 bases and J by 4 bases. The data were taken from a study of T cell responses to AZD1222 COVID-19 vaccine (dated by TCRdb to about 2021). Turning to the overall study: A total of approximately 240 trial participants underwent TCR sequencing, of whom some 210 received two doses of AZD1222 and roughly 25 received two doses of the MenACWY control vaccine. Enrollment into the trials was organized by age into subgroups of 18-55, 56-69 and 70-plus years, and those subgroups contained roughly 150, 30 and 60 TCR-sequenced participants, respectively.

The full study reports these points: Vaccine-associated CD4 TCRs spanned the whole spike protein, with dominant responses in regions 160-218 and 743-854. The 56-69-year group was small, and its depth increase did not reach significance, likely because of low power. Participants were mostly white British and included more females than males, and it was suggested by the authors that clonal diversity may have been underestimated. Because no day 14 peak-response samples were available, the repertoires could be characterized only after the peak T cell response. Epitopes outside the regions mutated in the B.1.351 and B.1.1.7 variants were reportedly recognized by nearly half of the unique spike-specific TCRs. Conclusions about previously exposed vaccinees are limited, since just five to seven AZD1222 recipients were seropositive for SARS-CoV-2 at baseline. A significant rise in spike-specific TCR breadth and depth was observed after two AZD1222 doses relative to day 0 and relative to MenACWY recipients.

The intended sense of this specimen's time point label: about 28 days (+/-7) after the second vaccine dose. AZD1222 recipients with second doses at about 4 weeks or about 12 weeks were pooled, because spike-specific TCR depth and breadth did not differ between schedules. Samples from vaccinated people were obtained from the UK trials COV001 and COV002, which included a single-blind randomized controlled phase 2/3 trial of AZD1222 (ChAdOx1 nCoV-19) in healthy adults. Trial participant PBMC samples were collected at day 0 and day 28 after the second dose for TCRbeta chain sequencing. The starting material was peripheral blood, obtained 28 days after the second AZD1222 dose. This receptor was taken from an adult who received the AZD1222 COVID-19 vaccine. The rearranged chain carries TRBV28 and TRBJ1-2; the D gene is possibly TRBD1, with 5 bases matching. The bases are TGTGCCAGCACCACCGGGACGACCTATGGCTACACCTTC. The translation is CASTTGTTYGYTF.